The entry below gives a single T cell receptor (beta chain) sequence along with its context. Its cognate antigen is unknown. Unrecorded immune exposures were likely, despite nominal health at sampling. The data are from a study of cytomegalovirus exposure and HLA in healthy donors. The study's findings and limits: A list of more than 150 TCR beta chains associated with cytomegalovirus was given. The authors later linked a missense DCLRE1C variant to TCR beta V- and J-gene trimming. TCR beta V segments were, for the most part, productive about 87% or about 30% of the time in an earlier analysis.

Per the germline V gene, CDR1 is SQVTM and CDR2 is ANQGSEA. Germline trimming cut 4 bases from V and 3 bases from J; bases unmatched to any gene: 13. CDR3 length: 18 amino acids. Vbeta (60) and Jbeta (13) primers were used in the PCR. The protocol was immunoSEQ multiplex PCR, while the TCRdb copy is restricted to in-frame clones and leaves out a portion. The sample shows about 160,000 clones, 70% to 80% of them seen only once. V and J are TRBV29-1 and TRBJ2-3; 13 nucleotides match TRBD2. Sequencing input: PBMCs. The sequence derives from a man between 35 and 55 years old in good health and CMV-seronegative. The chain's CDR3 is CSVALLAGGPSGTDTQYF. DNA for the CDR3: TGCAGCGTTGCCCTACTAGCGGGAGGGCCCAGCGGGACAGATACGCAGTATTTT.